This T cell receptor (beta chain) was recorded in a study of human T cells and chemical hapten exposure. Turning to the study itself: Alopecia areata, totalis and universalis patients, mostly female, were included.

Time point reported: patch test 2, 6 weeks after DPC sensitization. This sample's treatment: therapeutic diphenylcyclopropenone sensitization with weekly scalp DPC. V lost 0 bases and J lost 7, with 16 bases in between. Germline V gene lookup returns CDR1 SGHRS and CDR2 YFSETQ. This CDR3 contains 15 residues. TCRdb redid the calling of the RACE reads with MiXCR, one entry per CDR3 protein. The profile covers about 82,000 distinct CDR3 sequences, with 6% to 8.5% appearing a single time and 1% to 1.5% taken by the ten largest. Broader study findings: Following DPC sensitization, TCRs present above 1 in 1000 frequency showed no change.

This clonotype was seen at least ten times. The antigen remains undetermined. The sequence was obtained from a woman aged 25 to 39 with alopecia areata. Some clones in this sample may be carry-over from other donors' samples. The chain carries TRBV5-1 and TRBJ1-2, with D perhaps TRBD1 (5 bases). The specimen comprised whole blood, sampled in connection with sensitization to the hapten diphenylcyclopropenone (DPC). CDR3 nucleotide sequence: TGCGCCAGCAGCTTGGCCGGTCGTCAGGGAGGTGGCTACACCTTC. It yields the protein CASSLAGRQGGGYTF.